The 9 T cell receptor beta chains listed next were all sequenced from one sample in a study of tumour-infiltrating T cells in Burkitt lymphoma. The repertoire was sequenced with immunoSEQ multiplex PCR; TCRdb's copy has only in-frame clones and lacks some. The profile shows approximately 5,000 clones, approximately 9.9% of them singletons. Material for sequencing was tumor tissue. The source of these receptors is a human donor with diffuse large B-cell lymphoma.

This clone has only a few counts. The CDR3 loop is CASSSGTSGYPSTDTQYF. The CDR3 DNA follows: TGTGCCAGCAGTTCTGGGACTAGCGGGTACCCTAGCACAGATACGCAGTATTTT. The chain recombines TRBV6-4 with TRBJ2-3, with 12 bases matching TRBD2. CDR1 and CDR2 from the germline V gene are MRHNA and SNTAGT. The J segment lost 0 bases and the V segment lost 5 bases, leaving 9 bases of the junction unmatched. This CDR3 spans 18 amino acids.

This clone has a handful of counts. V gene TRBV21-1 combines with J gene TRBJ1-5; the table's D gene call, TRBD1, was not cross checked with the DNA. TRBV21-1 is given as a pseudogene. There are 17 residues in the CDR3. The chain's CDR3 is CASSKRSRQGIGQPQHF. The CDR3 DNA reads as TGTGCCAGCAGCAAACGGTCGCGGCAGGGGATCGGCCAGCCCCAGCATTTT.

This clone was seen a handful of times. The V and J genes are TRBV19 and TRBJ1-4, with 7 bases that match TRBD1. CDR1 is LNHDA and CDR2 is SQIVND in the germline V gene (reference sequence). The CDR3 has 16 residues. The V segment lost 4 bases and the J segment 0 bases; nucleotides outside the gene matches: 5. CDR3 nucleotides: TGTGCCAGTAGTAGAGAGACAGGGACAACTAATGAAAAACTGTTTTTT. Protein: CASSRETGTTNEKLFF.

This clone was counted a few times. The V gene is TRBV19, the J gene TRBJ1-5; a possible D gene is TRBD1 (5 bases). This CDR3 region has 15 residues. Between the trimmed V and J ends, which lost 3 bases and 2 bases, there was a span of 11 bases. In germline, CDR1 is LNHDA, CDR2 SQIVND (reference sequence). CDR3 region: CASSIWGFGNQPQHF. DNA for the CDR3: TGTGCCAGTAGTATTTGGGGGTTTGGCAATCAGCCCCAGCATTTT.

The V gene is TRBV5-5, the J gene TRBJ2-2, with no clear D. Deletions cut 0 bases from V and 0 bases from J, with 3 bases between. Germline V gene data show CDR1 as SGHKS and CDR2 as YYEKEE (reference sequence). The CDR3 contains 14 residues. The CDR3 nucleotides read TGTGCCAGCAGCTTGGGGGCGAACACCGGGGAGCTGTTTTTT. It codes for CASSLGANTGELFF.

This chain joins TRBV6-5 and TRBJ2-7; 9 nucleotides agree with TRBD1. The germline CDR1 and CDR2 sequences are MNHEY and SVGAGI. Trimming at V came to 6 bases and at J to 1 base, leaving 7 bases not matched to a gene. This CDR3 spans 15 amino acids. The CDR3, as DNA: TGTGCCAGCAGACAGGGACAGGGAGCGTCCTACGAGCAGTACTTC. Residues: CASRQGQGASYEQYF.

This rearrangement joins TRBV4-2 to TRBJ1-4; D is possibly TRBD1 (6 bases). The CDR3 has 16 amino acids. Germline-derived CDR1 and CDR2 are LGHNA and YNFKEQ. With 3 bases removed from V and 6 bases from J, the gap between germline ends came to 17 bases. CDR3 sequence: CASSHLREGGDEKLFF. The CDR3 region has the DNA TGTGCCAGCAGCCACCTACGGGAGGGGGGCGATGAAAAACTGTTTTTT.

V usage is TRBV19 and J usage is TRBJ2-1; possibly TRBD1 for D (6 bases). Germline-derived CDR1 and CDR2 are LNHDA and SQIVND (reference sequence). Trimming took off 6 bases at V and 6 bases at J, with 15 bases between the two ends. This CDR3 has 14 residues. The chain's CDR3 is CASRQTGTFNEQFF. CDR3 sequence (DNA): TGTGCCAGTAGACAGACAGGAACATTCAATGAGCAGTTCTTC. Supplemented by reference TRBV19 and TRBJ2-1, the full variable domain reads DGGITQSPKYLFRKEGQNVTLSCEQNLNHDAMYWYRQDPGQGLRLIYYSQIVNDFQKGDIAEGYSVSREKKESFPLTVTSAQKNPTAFYLCASRQTGTFNEQFFGPGTRLTVL.

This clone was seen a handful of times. Written as DNA, the CDR3 is TGCGCCACCCGACAGAGACCAAACACTGAAGCTTTCTTT. Its protein is CATRQRPNTEAFF. This sequence joins TRBV5-1 and TRBJ1-1; the D gene is possibly TRBD1 (5 bases). This CDR3 spans 13 amino acids. V was clipped by 9 bases and J by 2 bases, with 14 bases between them. CDR1 is SGHRS, CDR2 YFSETQ, per germline.